This TCR beta chain was obtained from a study of blood T cell repertoires in COVID-19 (dated by TCRdb to 2018 to 2021). Describing the broader study: Samples from collaborators originated in the United States, Italy and Spain and spanned both the acute and convalescent phases of COVID-19. The material from the prospective study consisted of cDNA or gDNA derived from T cells, B-cell-depleted T cells, or PBMCs. Subjects who had been exposed to COVID-19, were actively infected with it, or had recovered from it provided the deeply sampled blood TCRbeta repertoires that made up the dataset. The repertoires were released in a freely available public database meant as a resource for research on the immune response to SARS-CoV-2. The samples were drawn from the first 160 participants of the ongoing ImmuneRACE study and from over 950 subjects provided by 6 global collaborators. A de-identified subject ID, COVID-19 status, age in years and sex were almost always included in the sample metadata. Where available, HLA class I and class II types were taken from metadata supplied by the sample provider and were not determined by assay-based typing.

Regarding this clone: No antigen is known for it. Base qualities are missing; no much larger clone stands one base away.

TCRbeta CDR3 regions were amplified from genomic DNA by means of the immunoSEQ Assay, a bias-controlled multiplex PCR. The study's own analysis went as follows. Nucleated cell counts per sample were estimated from amplification of reference gene primers within the assay. To quantify the absolute abundance of each unique TCRbeta CDR3 rearrangement, sequence reads were collapsed and filtered. For each sample, productive Simpson clonality was calculated as the square root of Simpson's diversity index over productive rearrangements. The immuneACCESS repertoire file appears here via TCRdb, limited to in-frame rearrangements. These files lack a portion of the clones; in checked studies, under half of the deficit traces to unresolved V genes, and the cause of the others is not known. The DNA was the basis for D and trimming; V, J and clone size are from that table. Across this sample there are around 50,000 clones, with approximately 85% seen only once. In total, the top ten clones hold around 25% of the sample.

Each collaborating institution followed its own protocols to collect whole blood in K2EDTA tubes. For TCRbeta analysis, collaborator samples were shipped as frozen whole blood, as isolated PBMCs, or as DNA extracted from either sample type. On the study overall, not on this receptor specifically: How much clinical and demographic metadata was included differed by source and by participant, and the metadata was provided uncurated.

The clonotype was recovered from an elderly woman with acute or convalescent COVID-19. The sequencing sample was made of peripheral blood.

The DNA is TGTGCCAGCAGGTCCACAGGGGGCCGTGAGCAGTTCTTC. This translates into CASRSTGGREQFF. Rearrangement joined TRBV12-3 or TRBV12-4 to TRBJ2-1; 9 bases in between match TRBD1. From cysteine to phenylalanine, the CDR3 is 13 amino acids long. The retained sequence is limited to the CDR3, 39 bases, with the frame set at the first base. Here V drops 6 bases and J drops 9 bases, and the junction holds 6 bases not matched to any gene.